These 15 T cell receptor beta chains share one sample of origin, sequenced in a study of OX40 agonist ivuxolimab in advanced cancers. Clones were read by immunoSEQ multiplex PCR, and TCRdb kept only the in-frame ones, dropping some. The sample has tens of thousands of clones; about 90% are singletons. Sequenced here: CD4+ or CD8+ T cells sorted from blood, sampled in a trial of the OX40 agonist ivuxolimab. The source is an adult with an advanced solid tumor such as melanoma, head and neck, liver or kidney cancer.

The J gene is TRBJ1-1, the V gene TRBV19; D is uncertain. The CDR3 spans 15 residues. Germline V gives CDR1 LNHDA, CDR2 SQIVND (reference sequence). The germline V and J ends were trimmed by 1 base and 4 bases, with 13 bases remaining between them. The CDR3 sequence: CASSIGEGRATEAFF. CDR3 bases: TGTGCCAGTAGTATAGGAGAAGGGAGAGCCACTGAAGCTTTCTTT.

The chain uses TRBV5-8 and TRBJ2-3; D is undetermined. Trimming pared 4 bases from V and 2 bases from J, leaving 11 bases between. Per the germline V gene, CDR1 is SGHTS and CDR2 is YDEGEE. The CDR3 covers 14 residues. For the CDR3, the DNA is TGTGCCAGCAGCCCCGGCGGTCACACAGATACGCAGTATTTT. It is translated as CASSPGGHTDTQYF.

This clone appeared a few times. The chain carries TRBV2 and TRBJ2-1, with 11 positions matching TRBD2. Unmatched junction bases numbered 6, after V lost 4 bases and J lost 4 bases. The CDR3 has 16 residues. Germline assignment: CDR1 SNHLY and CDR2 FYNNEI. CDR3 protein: CASSASASGGYNEQFF. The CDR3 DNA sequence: TGTGCCAGCAGTGCATCGGCTAGCGGGGGGTACAATGAGCAGTTCTTC.

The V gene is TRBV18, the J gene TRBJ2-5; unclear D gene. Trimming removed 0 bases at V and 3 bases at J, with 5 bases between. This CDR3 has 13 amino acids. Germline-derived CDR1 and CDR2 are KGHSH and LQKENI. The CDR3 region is CASSPPRKETQYF. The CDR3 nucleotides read TGTGCCAGCTCACCACCCAGAAAAGAGACCCAGTACTTC.

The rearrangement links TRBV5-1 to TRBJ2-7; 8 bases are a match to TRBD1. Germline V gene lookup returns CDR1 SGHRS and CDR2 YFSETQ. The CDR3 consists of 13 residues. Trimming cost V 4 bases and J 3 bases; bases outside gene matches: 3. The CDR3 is CASSRDRNYEQYF. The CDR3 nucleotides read TGCGCCAGCAGCCGGGACAGGAACTACGAGCAGTACTTC.

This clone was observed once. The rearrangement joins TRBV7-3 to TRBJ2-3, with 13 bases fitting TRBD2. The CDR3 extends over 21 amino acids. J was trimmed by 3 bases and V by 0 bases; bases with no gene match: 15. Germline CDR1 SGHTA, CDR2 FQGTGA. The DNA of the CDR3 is TGTGCCAGCAGCTTAACGAAAACTACTAGCGGGAGGGCCATTTTAACAGATACGCAGTATTTT. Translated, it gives CASSLTKTTSGRAILTDTQYF.

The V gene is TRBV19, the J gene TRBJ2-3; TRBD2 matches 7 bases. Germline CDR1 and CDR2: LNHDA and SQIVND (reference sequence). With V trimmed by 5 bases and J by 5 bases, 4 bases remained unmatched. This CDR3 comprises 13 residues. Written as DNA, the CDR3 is TGTGCCAGTAGTGGCGGGAGTGTAGATACGCAGTATTTT. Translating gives CASSGGSVDTQYF.

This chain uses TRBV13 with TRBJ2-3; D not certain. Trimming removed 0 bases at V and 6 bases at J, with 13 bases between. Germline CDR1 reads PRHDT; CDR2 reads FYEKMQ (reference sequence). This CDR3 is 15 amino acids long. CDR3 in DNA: TGTGCCAGCAGCTTAGGGACTCACGTACGCGATACGCAGTATTTT. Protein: CASSLGTHVRDTQYF. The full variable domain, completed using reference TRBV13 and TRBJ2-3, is AAGVIQSPRHLIKEKRETATLKCYPIPRHDTVYWYQQGPGQDPQFLISFYEKMQSDKGSIPDRFSAQQFSDYHSELNMSSLELGDSALYFCASSLGTHVRDTQYFGPGTRLTVL.

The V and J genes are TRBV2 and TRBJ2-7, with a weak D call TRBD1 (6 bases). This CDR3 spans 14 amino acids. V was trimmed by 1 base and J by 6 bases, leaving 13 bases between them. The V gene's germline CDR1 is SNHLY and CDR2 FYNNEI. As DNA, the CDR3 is TGTGCCAGCAGTGAAGTGTCCAGGGGCGGCGAGCAGTACTTC. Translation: CASSEVSRGGEQYF.

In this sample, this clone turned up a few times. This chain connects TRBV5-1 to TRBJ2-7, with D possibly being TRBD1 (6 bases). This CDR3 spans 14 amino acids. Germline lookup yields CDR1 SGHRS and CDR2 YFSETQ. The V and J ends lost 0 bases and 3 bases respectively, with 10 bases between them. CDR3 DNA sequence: TGCGCCAGCAGCTTGGGGCAGGGGCTCTACGAGCAGTACTTC. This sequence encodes CASSLGQGLYEQYF. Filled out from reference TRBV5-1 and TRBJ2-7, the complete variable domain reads KAGVTQTPRYLIKTRGQQVTLSCSPISGHRSVSWYQQTPGQGLQFLFEYFSETQRNKGNFPGRFSGRQFSNSRSEMNVSTLELGDSALYLCASSLGQGLYEQYFGPGTRLTVT.

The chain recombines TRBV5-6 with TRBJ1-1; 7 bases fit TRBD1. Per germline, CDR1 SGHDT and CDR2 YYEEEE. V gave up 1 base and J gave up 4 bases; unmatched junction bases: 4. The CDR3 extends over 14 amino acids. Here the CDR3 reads CASSLRQGVTEAFF. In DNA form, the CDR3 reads TGTGCCAGCAGCTTGAGACAGGGCGTCACTGAAGCTTTCTTT.

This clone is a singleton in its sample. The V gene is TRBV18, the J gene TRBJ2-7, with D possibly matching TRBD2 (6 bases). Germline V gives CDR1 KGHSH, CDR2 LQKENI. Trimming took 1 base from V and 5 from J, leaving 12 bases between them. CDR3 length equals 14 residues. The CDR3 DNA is TGTGCCAGCTCACCACGAGGGAGGTGGGACGAGCAGTACTTC. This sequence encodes CASSPRGRWDEQYF.

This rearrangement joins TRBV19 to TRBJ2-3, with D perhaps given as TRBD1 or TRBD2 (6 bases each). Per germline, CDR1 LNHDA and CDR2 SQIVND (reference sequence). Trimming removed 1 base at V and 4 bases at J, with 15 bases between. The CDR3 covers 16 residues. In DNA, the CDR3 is TGTGCCAGTAGTATAGTTGGACTAAGGGGGGCAGATACGCAGTATTTT. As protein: CASSIVGLRGADTQYF.

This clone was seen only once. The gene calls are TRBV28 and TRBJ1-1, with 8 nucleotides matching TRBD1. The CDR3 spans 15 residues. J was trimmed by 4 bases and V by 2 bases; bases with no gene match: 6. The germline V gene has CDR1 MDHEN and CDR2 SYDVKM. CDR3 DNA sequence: TGTGCCAGCAGTTTAGTAGGACAGGGTTTCACTGAAGCTTTCTTT. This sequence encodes CASSLVGQGFTEAFF. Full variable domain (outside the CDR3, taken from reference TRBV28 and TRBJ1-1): DVKVTQSSRYLVKRTGEKVFLECVQDMDHENMFWYRQDPGLGLRLIYFSYDVKMKEKGDIPEGYSVSREKKERFSLILESASTNQTSMYLCASSLVGQGFTEAFFGQGTRLTVV.

Written as DNA, the CDR3 is TGTGCCAGCAGCTTGGATTACGAGCAGTACTTC. Amino acids: CASSLDYEQYF. V gene TRBV5-6 combines with J gene TRBJ2-7; D remains ambiguous. Trimming cost V 0 bases and J 4 bases, with 2 bases left between them. CDR1 SGHDT and CDR2 YYEEEE come from the germline V gene. The CDR3 loop spans 11 amino acids.